The TCR beta chain described here comes from a study of control samples from healthy donors and cancer patients. CDR1 is SGHTS, CDR2 YDEGEE, per germline. V was clipped by 5 bases and J by 4 bases; unmatched bases: 7. CDR3 size: 15 residues. Assay used: immunoSEQ multiplex PCR; TCRdb lists only in-frame clones, some missing. The sample includes around 74,000 clones, almost 95% seen only once; the top ten take 5% to 6.5%. The sample was blood. V is TRBV5-8 and J is TRBJ1-3; 9 bases are shared with TRBD1. The clonotype comes from a woman aged 55-69 years in good health. This CDR3 is CASSSDRGSGNTIYF. The CDR3 nucleotides are TGTGCCAGCAGTTCGGACAGGGGCTCAGGAAACACCATATATTTT.